Listed below are T cell receptor beta chains from one sample, sequenced in a study of blood T cell repertoires in COVID-19. TCRdb's table, derived via immunoSEQ multiplex PCR, lists solely in-frame clones and lacks some. Among fewer than 110,000 clones listed, around 90% were seen once. Sample: peripheral blood. The receptors originated from a man aged 45-60 years with acute or convalescent COVID-19. Each CDR3 is given with its conserved first and last residue. The order of the fields is V gene, CDR3 protein.

TRBV4-1 | CASSHGAGEMEKLFF
TRBV7-9 | CASSTGDENTIYF
TRBV30 | CAWSPGLAGGRELFF
TRBV11-2 | CASSHPQRGGYNEQFF
TRBV19 | CASSKGTLTSNQPQHF
TRBV28 | CASSRQLNTEAFF
TRBV5-4 | CASSSVRAGGGEQFF
TRBV6-1 | CASSEVASGVRLFF
TRBV7-6 | CASSFGQDYNEQFF
TRBV19 | CASSIRLAGGTDTQYF
TRBV18 | CASSPFGFGTEVNQPQHF
TRBV6-6 | CATTAHQSNQPQHF
TRBV13 | CASSSLAGGHNEQFF
TRBV5-1 | CASSRADRNTEAFF
TRBV5-1 | CASSPFSGSTEAFF
TRBV27 | CASSSGLATYNEQFF
TRBV5-4 | CASSGQLEETQYF
TRBV3-1/TRBV3-2 | CASSQDESGSGFPEFF
TRBV28 | CASTIRQGTGYTF
TRBV2 | CASSVGQGDTEAFF
TRBV5-1 | CASSADRGWGYTF
TRBV28 | CARAGHLYEQYF
TRBV18 | CASSPGTGDKYEQYF
TRBV7-9 | CASSPSRDRAGEQYF
TRBV5-1 | CASSLRTGSSYNSPLHF
TRBV2 | CASSEQGEEYEQYF
TRBV28 | CASRISGSNYGYTF
TRBV5-6 | CASRYGQSYEQYF
TRBV6-5 | CASRRVRGNTGELFF
TRBV2 | CATTAGGANTEAFF
TRBV7-9 | CASSLSSNQPQHF
TRBV18 | CASSLGQGKQPQHF
TRBV6-2/TRBV6-3 | CASSFAGVPKYGYTF
TRBV18 | CASSPLTEPAKNIQYF
TRBV4-3 | CASSRGTSWFNEQFF
TRBV10-3 | CAISSDTRPGTDTQYF
TRBV2 | CASSRQGALNEQFF
TRBV6-5 | CASSYLDRGGPWYF
TRBV3-1/TRBV3-2 | CASSPTLSGGYYNEQFF
TRBV7-8 | CASSLTPANTEAFF
TRBV13 | CASSWGLAENTGELFF
TRBV11-3 | CASSPVGGDYGYTF
TRBV27 | CASSFHRSLNTEAFF